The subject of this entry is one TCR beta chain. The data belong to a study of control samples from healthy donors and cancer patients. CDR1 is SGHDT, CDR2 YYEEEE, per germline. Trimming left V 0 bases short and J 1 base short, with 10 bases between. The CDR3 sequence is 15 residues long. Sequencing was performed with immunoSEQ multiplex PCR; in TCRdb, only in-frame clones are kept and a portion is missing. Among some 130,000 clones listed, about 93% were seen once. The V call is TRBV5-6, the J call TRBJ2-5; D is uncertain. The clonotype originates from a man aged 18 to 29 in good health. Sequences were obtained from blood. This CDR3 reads CASSLGRLIQETQYF. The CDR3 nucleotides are TGTGCCAGCAGCTTGGGTCGTTTGATCCAAGAGACCCAGTACTTC.